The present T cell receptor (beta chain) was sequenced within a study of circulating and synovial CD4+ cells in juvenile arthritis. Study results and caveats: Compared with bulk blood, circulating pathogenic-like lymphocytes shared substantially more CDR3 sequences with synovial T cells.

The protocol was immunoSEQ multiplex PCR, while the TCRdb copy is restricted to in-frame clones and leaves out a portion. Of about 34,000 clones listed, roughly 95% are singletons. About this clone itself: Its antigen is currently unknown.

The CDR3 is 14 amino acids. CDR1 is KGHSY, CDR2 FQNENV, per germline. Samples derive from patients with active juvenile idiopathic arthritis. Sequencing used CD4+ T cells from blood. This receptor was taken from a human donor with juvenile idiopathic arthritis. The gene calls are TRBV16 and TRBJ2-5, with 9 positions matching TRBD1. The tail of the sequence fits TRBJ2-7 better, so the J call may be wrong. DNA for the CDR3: TGTGCCAGCAGCCAAGGGACAGGGTCTTACGAGCAGTACTTC. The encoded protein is CASSQGTGSYEQYF.